The 25 T cell receptor beta chains reported below all come from one sample, sequenced in a study of T cell responses to AZD1222 COVID-19 vaccine. Some clones are missing from TCRdb's copy, which holds only in-frame ones; the method was immunoSEQ multiplex PCR. This table has 69,000 or so clones, approximately 90% appearing once. Here the sequenced sample was peripheral blood, taken 28 days after the second AZD1222 dose. The receptors were gathered from an adult who received the AZD1222 COVID-19 vaccine.

This clone was counted a single time. This sequence joins TRBV28 and TRBJ1-1, with TRBD1 matching over 7 bases. Germline V lookup: CDR1 MDHEN, CDR2 SYDVKM. The CDR3 totals 12 residues. The V gene end was trimmed by 3 bases and the J gene end by 10 bases; junction bases not matched to a gene: 5. The CDR3 loop is CASSLLTGPAFF. The CDR3 DNA reads as TGTGCCAGCAGTTTGTTGACAGGGCCAGCTTTCTTT. Full variable domain (rest looked up from reference TRBV28 and TRBJ1-1): DVKVTQSSRYLVKRTGEKVFLECVQDMDHENMFWYRQDPGLGLRLIYFSYDVKMKEKGDIPEGYSVSREKKERFSLILESASTNQTSMYLCASSLLTGPAFFGQGTRLTVV.

The gene calls are TRBV4-2 and TRBJ1-1; TRBD1 might be the D (6 bases). The V end lost 5 bases, the J end lost 6 bases, and 22 bases lay between the germline ends. The germline V gene encodes CDR1 LGHNA and CDR2 YNFKEQ. The CDR3 contains 16 residues. In nucleotides, the CDR3 is TGTGCCAGCAGCAGGGGGTGGGGGCAGGGTAGTCCTGAAGCTTTCTTT. It translates to CASSRGWGQGSPEAFF.

The chain recombines TRBV7-2 with TRBJ2-7; D not resolved. Germline assignment: CDR1 SGHTA and CDR2 FQGNSA. The CDR3 totals 15 residues. The V and J ends lost 0 bases and 3 bases respectively, with 12 bases between them. The CDR3 sequence: CASSLAASLGYEQYF. The DNA for the CDR3 is TGTGCCAGCAGCTTAGCGGCCAGTCTCGGCTACGAGCAGTACTTC. The full variable domain, rest sourced from reference TRBV7-2 and TRBJ2-7, is GAGVSQSPSNKVTEKGKDVELRCDPISGHTALYWYRQSLGQGLEFLIYFQGNSAPDKSGLPSDRFSAERTGGSVSTLTIQRTQQEDSAVYLCASSLAASLGYEQYFGPGTRLTVT.

The chain recombines TRBV10-3 with TRBJ2-5, with D uncertain. The ends were cut back, 2 bases at V and 3 bases at J, with 1 base in the middle. The CDR3 sequence is 11 residues long. In germline, CDR1 is ENHRY, CDR2 SYGVKD. The CDR3 DNA is TGTGCCATCAGTGAGGAAGAGACCCAGTACTTC. Translating it yields CAISEEETQYF.

The gene calls are TRBV5-1 and TRBJ2-5; TRBD2 matches 12 bases. CDR1 is SGHRS and CDR2 is YFSETQ in the germline V gene. CDR3 size: 17 residues. V lost 0 bases and J lost 5; bases outside the gene matches: 8. The CDR3 DNA sequence: TGCGCCAGCAGCTTGGGTCTAGCGGGAGGGGCCGGGGAGACCCAGTACTTC. Its translation is CASSLGLAGGAGETQYF.

The chain uses TRBV9 and TRBJ2-3, with 11 bases aligning to TRBD2. There are 16 residues in the CDR3. CDR1 and CDR2 (germline): SGDLS, YYNGEE. Trimming at V came to 5 bases and at J to 3 bases, leaving 8 bases not matched to a gene. For the CDR3, the DNA is TGTGCCAGCAGGGCGGGTAGCGGGAGGGGAACAGATACGCAGTATTTT. Residues: CASRAGSGRGTDTQYF.

The chain carries TRBV30 and TRBJ1-4; maybe TRBD1 (6 bases). CDR3 size: 14 residues. CDR1 GTSNPN and CDR2 SVGIG come from the germline V gene (reference sequence). V lost 3 bases and J lost 4, with 12 bases in between. The CDR3 here is CAWRRTDFNEKLFF. For the CDR3, the DNA is TGTGCCTGGAGGAGGACAGATTTTAATGAAAAACTGTTTTTT.

The chain links TRBV30 to TRBJ1-1; the match to TRBD1 covers 8 bases. The CDR3 covers 14 residues. Germline trimming cut 4 bases from V and 4 bases from J; bases unmatched to any gene: 8. Germline-derived CDR1 and CDR2 are GTSNPN and SVGIG (reference sequence). CDR3 residues: CAWTYPGGGTEAFF. The CDR3, as DNA: TGTGCCTGGACTTACCCAGGGGGCGGCACTGAAGCTTTCTTT. Full variable domain (rest looked up from reference TRBV30 and TRBJ1-1): SQTIHQWPATLVQPVGSPLSLECTVEGTSNPNLYWYRQAAGRGLQLLFYSVGIGQISSEVPQNLSASRPQDRQFILSSKKLLLSDSGFYLCAWTYPGGGTEAFFGQGTRLTVV.

The chain employs TRBV18 and TRBJ1-1; D is uncertain. The germline V and J ends were trimmed by 3 bases and 0 bases, with 11 bases remaining between them. This CDR3 has 15 amino acids. Germline V gene lookup returns CDR1 KGHSH and CDR2 LQKENI. The DNA for the CDR3 is TGTGCCAGCTCACCTGGTACAGAATTGAACACTGAAGCTTTCTTT. It codes for CASSPGTELNTEAFF.

V is TRBV6-4 and J is TRBJ2-7; 10 nucleotides match TRBD2. CDR3 length: 13 amino acids. Germline CDR1 and CDR2: MRHNA and SNTAGT. After removal of 6 bases from V and 6 bases from J, the junction contained 5 bases not matched to a gene. The CDR3 sequence is CASSASGSGEQYF. CDR3 in DNA: TGTGCCAGCAGCGCTAGCGGGAGTGGCGAGCAGTACTTC.

This clone was counted a few times. The chain is built from TRBV2 and TRBJ1-1, with a weak D call TRBD1 (6 bases). Trimming pared 7 bases from V and 6 bases from J, leaving 18 bases between. The CDR3 sequence is 14 residues long. Germline V gene sequence: CDR1 SNHLY, CDR2 FYNNEI. CDR3 region: CASNLAGAVAEAFF. DNA for the CDR3: TGTGCCAGCAACCTTGCGGGGGCCGTGGCTGAAGCTTTCTTT.

A single count supports this clone. J is TRBJ1-2 and V is TRBV6-5; 7 bases match TRBD1. The V and J ends lost 6 bases and 1 base, in that order; junction bases with no gene match: 5. Germline V gene sequence: CDR1 MNHEY, CDR2 SVGAGI. The CDR3 has 14 residues. The CDR3 spells CASRRDSNNYGYTF. The CDR3 bases are TGTGCCAGCAGAAGGGACAGCAATAACTATGGCTACACCTTC.

This sequence joins TRBV11-2 and TRBJ1-5; D is unclear. V was trimmed by 3 bases and J by 8 bases, leaving 11 bases between them. The germline gives CDR1 SGHAT, CDR2 FQNNGV. The CDR3 totals 13 residues. This CDR3 reads CASSFTGWEPQHF. The CDR3 coding sequence is TGTGCCAGCAGCTTTACCGGATGGGAGCCCCAGCATTTT.

The gene calls are TRBV10-3 and TRBJ1-5; a weak D match, TRBD1 (5 bases). V gave up 7 bases and J gave up 7 bases, with 14 bases separating them. In germline, CDR1 is ENHRY, CDR2 SYGVKD. The length of the CDR3 is 13 residues. The CDR3 nucleotides read TGTGCCATCACTCCAGGGTTTGGCCAGCCCCAGCATTTT. The encoded protein is CAITPGFGQPQHF.

The chain couples TRBV28 to TRBJ1-4; 8 bases align to TRBD1. Losses at the gene ends were 4 bases for V and 8 bases for J; bases not matched to a gene: 9. Per the germline V gene, CDR1 is MDHEN and CDR2 is SYDVKM. The CDR3 consists of 15 residues. CDR3 sequence: CASSSPGTGKEKLFF. The CDR3 bases are TGTGCCAGCAGTTCCCCAGGGACAGGCAAGGAAAAACTGTTTTTT.

The chain is built from TRBV7-9 and TRBJ1-4; D ambiguous. The V end lost 4 bases, the J end lost 8 bases, and 11 bases lay between the germline ends. This CDR3 spans 13 amino acids. Germline loops: CDR1 SEHNR, CDR2 FQNEAQ (reference sequence). CDR3 amino acids: CASSWGSIEKLFF. The CDR3 DNA reads as TGTGCCAGCAGCTGGGGATCTATCGAAAAACTGTTTTTT.

The table lists this clone with a count of one. The chain carries TRBV6-1 and TRBJ2-5; maybe TRBD1 (6 bases). CDR1 and CDR2 from the germline V gene are MNHNS and SASEGT. This CDR3 is 14 amino acids long. Trimming left V 6 bases short and J 5 bases short, with 16 bases between. CDR3 nucleotide sequence: TGTGCCAGCAGGTTTACAGGGCAGGGGGAGACCCAGTACTTC. It translates to CASRFTGQGETQYF.

The V and J genes are TRBV5-4 and TRBJ1-2; TRBD1 agrees at 8 bases. V lost 4 bases, J lost 1 base, and 6 bases stayed unmatched. CDR3 length: 15 amino acids. CDR1 is SGHNT and CDR2 is YYREEE in the germline V gene (reference sequence). This chain's CDR3 is CASSHSGGINYGYTF. DNA of the CDR3: TGTGCCAGCAGCCACTCAGGGGGCATTAACTATGGCTACACCTTC.

The genes are TRBV27 and TRBJ1-1; TRBD1 is a possible D gene (5 bases). Germline-derived CDR1 and CDR2 are MNHEY and SMNVEV (reference sequence). Deletions cut 3 bases from V and 1 base from J, with 12 bases between. This CDR3 is built from 15 residues. The CDR3 region has the DNA TGTGCCAGCAGTTTCCTGGGGGTCCAGAACACTGAAGCTTTCTTT. Protein sequence: CASSFLGVQNTEAFF.

V is TRBV7-3 and J is TRBJ2-4, with D perhaps TRBD2 (9 bases). Looked up from germline, CDR1 is SGHTA and CDR2 is FQGTGA. Deletions cut 5 bases from V and 9 bases from J, with 23 bases between. CDR3 length equals 16 residues. CDR3 in amino acids: CASSPGGGRAVGIQYF. The CDR3 DNA is TGTGCCAGCAGCCCAGGGGGCGGGAGGGCGGTTGGCATTCAGTACTTC.

This clone has more than one count but fewer than ten. The chain carries TRBV24-1 and TRBJ1-5, with a tentative D call TRBD1 (6 bases). CDR1 and CDR2 (germline): KGHDR, SFDVKD. The CDR3 spans 14 residues. Trimming stripped 3 bases from V and 4 bases from J, with 9 bases between. CDR3 sequence (DNA): TGTGCCACCAGTGATAACAGGGAGAATCAGCCCCAGCATTTT. Protein sequence: CATSDNRENQPQHF.

V gene TRBV18 combines with J gene TRBJ1-1, with no clear D. This CDR3 spans 15 amino acids. Germline V lookup: CDR1 KGHSH, CDR2 LQKENI. V dropped 2 bases and J dropped 0 bases, with 10 bases sitting between them. The CDR3 sequence is CASSPVGEMNTEAFF. The CDR3 coding sequence is TGTGCCAGCTCACCAGTGGGTGAGATGAACACTGAAGCTTTCTTT.

V is TRBV6-1 and J is TRBJ2-7; no clear D gene. Germline V CDR1 and CDR2: MNHNS, SASEGT. The CDR3 length is 15 residues. V shed 0 bases and J shed 5 bases, with 14 bases lying between them. CDR3 DNA: TGTGCCAGCAGTGAAGCCATACACACGGCCCACGAGCAGTACTTC. Translation gives CASSEAIHTAHEQYF.

The genes are TRBV19 and TRBJ2-3; D gene ambiguous. V lost 2 bases, J lost 4 bases, and 13 bases lay in between. CDR3 length equals 15 residues. Germline CDR1 is LNHDA and CDR2 is SQIVND (reference sequence). CDR3 protein: CASSISSYRADTQYF. The CDR3 DNA reads TGTGCCAGTAGTATATCGAGTTACCGCGCAGATACGCAGTATTTT. Drawing the rest from reference TRBV19 and TRBJ2-3, the complete variable domain is DGGITQSPKYLFRKEGQNVTLSCEQNLNHDAMYWYRQDPGQGLRLIYYSQIVNDFQKGDIAEGYSVSREKKESFPLTVTSAQKNPTAFYLCASSISSYRADTQYFGPGTRLTVL.

CDR3 sequence (DNA): TGTGCCAGCAGATTACAGCTGAACACTGAAGCTTTCTTT. Amino acids: CASRLQLNTEAFF. The chain combines TRBV7-2 with TRBJ1-1; D gene unclear. This CDR3 spans 13 amino acids. Trimming stripped 6 bases from V and 0 bases from J, with 8 bases between. Germline V gene sequence: CDR1 SGHTA, CDR2 FQGNSA.